Listed below are T cell receptor beta chains from one sample, sequenced in a study of cytomegalovirus exposure and HLA in healthy donors. The repertoire was sequenced with immunoSEQ multiplex PCR; TCRdb's copy has only in-frame clones and lacks some. Of more than 120,000 clones listed, about 79% are singletons. Input material: PBMCs. Receptor source: a male donor in good health and CMV-seronegative. The CDR3 runs from the conserved cysteine through the conserved F or W. A D gene is named only where the DNA matches it firmly. Not all rows give a size; the values are once, few, many and, for expanded clones, a class.

clone size	D gene	V gene	J gene	CDR3 protein	CDR3 DNA
few	TRBD2	TRBV2	TRBJ2-1	CASRYGGSAYNEQFF	TGTGCCAGCAGATATGGCGGGAGCGCCTACAATGAGCAGTTCTTC
-	-	TRBV5-6	TRBJ2-7	CASSAERTISYEQYF	TGTGCCAGCAGCGCCGAACGGACAATATCATACGAGCAGTACTTC
-	-	TRBV9	TRBJ2-2	CASSVWGVGPSGELFF	TGTGCCAGCAGCGTATGGGGGGTAGGGCCGTCCGGGGAGCTGTTTTTT
-	TRBD1	TRBV7-2	TRBJ2-7	CASSFLPGQGDEQYF	TGTGCCAGCAGCTTTCTACCGGGACAGGGGGACGAGCAGTACTTC
-	-	TRBV7-2	TRBJ1-4	CASSLPPATNEKLFF	TGTGCCAGCAGCTTACCGCCAGCAACTAATGAAAAACTGTTTTTT
-	-	TRBV25-1	TRBJ2-1	CASSEPGSGHEQFF	TGTGCCAGCAGTGAACCCGGTTCAGGCCATGAGCAGTTCTTC
once	TRBD2	TRBV7-6	TRBJ2-1	CASTKRGGGGNEQFF	TGTGCCAGCACCAAGAGGGGTGGCGGGGGGAATGAGCAGTTCTTC
-	TRBD2	TRBV7-2	TRBJ2-7	CASRSYYSGTSYEQYF	TGTGCCAGCAGATCTTACTATAGCGGGACTTCCTACGAGCAGTACTTC
once	-	TRBV5-4	TRBJ2-5	CASSLQVTQETQYF	TGTGCCAGCAGCTTACAGGTTACTCAAGAGACCCAGTACTTC
-	-	TRBV6-1	TRBJ2-3	CASSGTLSTDTQYF	TGTGCCAGCAGTGGGACTCTTAGCACAGATACGCAGTATTTT
-	-	TRBV6-1	TRBJ2-5	CASRDAGTSRETQYF	TGTGCCAGCAGGGACGCCGGGACTTCAAGAGAGACCCAGTACTTC
-	TRBD2	TRBV6-5	TRBJ2-7	CASSYSRAGGFYEQYF	TGTGCCAGCAGTTACTCGAGGGCGGGAGGGTTCTACGAGCAGTACTTC
-	TRBD1	TRBV19	TRBJ2-7	CASSPGQGRAYEQYF	TGTGCCAGTAGTCCTGGACAGGGCCGAGCCTACGAGCAGTACTTC
-	TRBD1	TRBV7-9	TRBJ1-4	CASSPGQAWEKLFF	TGTGCCAGCAGTCCAGGACAGGCGTGGGAAAAACTGTTTTTT
-	-	TRBV4-3	TRBJ2-1	CASSQDLQGGYNEQFF	TGCGCCAGCAGCCAAGATTTGCAGGGAGGATACAATGAGCAGTTCTTC
-	-	TRBV27	TRBJ2-2	CASSYGRNTGELFF	TGTGCCAGCAGTTATGGTAGGAACACCGGGGAGCTGTTTTTT
-	TRBD2	TRBV7-9	TRBJ2-1	CSSSLVGPVGLAGYNEQFF	TGTTCCAGCAGCTTAGTTGGCCCAGTGGGGCTAGCGGGGTACAATGAGCAGTTCTTC
-	-	TRBV7-8	TRBJ2-1	CASSLGPPNEQFF	TGTGCCAGCAGCTTAGGGCCCCCCAATGAGCAGTTCTTC
-	-	TRBV7-2	TRBJ1-5	CASNAGRRVGQPQHF	TGTGCCAGCAACGCGGGACGCCGGGTGGGGCAGCCCCAGCATTTT
-	TRBD2	TRBV15	TRBJ2-2	CATSRGNSGGSNTGELFF	TGTGCCACCAGCAGAGGGAATAGCGGGGGATCGAACACCGGGGAGCTGTTTTTT
-	-	TRBV28	TRBJ1-5	CASSFRRVGQPQHF	TGTGCCAGCAGTTTTAGGAGGGTAGGCCAGCCCCAGCATTTT
-	-	TRBV15	TRBJ2-3	CATSSLGTGTDTQYF	TGTGCCACCAGCAGCCTAGGAACAGGGACAGATACGCAGTATTTT
once	TRBD2	TRBV29-1	TRBJ2-7	CSVEWGGGGRRNEQYF	TGCAGCGTTGAGTGGGGTGGGGGAGGGAGGAGGAACGAGCAGTACTTC
-	-	TRBV5-1	TRBJ2-1	CASSLEFLYNEQFF	TGCGCCAGCAGCTTGGAATTCTTGTACAATGAGCAGTTCTTC
few	-	TRBV5-4	TRBJ2-2	CASRHPTGELFF	TGTGCCAGCAGACACCCGACCGGGGAGCTGTTTTTT
once	TRBD1	TRBV13	TRBJ1-2	CASIRQGSGYGYTF	TGTGCCAGCATCCGACAGGGATCAGGCTATGGCTACACCTTC
-	TRBD1	TRBV6-5	TRBJ1-5	CASSGTGDQPQHF	TGTGCCAGCAGCGGAACAGGGGATCAGCCCCAGCATTTT
-	-	TRBV30	TRBJ2-5	CAWTGLDLGTQYF	TGTGCCTGGACGGGACTGGATCTGGGGACCCAGTACTTC